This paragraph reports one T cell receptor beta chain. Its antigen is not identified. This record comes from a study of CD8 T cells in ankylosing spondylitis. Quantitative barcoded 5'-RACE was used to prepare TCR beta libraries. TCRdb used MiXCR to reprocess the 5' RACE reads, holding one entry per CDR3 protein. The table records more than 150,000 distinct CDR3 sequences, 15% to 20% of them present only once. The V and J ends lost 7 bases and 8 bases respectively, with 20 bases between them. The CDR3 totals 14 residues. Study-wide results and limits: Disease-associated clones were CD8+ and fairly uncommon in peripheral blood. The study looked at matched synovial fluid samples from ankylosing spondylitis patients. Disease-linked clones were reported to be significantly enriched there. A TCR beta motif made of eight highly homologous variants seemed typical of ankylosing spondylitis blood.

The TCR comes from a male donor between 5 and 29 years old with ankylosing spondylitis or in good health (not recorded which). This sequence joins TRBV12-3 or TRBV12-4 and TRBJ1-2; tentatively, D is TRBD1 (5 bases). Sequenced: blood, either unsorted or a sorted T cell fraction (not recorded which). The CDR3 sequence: CASTTRGGREGYTF. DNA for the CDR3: TGTGCCAGCACCACGCGGGGGGGGAGGGAAGGCTACACCTTC.